The 20 T cell receptor beta chains in this list originate from one sample, sequenced in a study of beta chain features in type 1 diabetes. Expressed TCRB transcripts were sequenced after all isolated RNA was converted to cDNA. Repertoires were generated with immunoSEQ multiplex PCR, while TCRdb's copy carries only in-frame clones and drops some. Of about 280,000 clones detected, approximately 15% appear once; the ten largest clones hold roughly 0.015%. Study observations and caveats: Across all four CD4+ subsets, people with type 1 diabetes showed modestly shorter TCRB CDR3s.

Their cognate antigens are unknown. The source material was naive CD4+ T cells from blood. These receptors all come from a man between 18 and 35 years old with type 1 diabetes.

This clone was detected only a few times. The chain uses TRBV18 and TRBJ1-3; 9 nucleotides align to TRBD1. Germline CDR1 and CDR2: KGHSH and LQKENI. V gave up 6 bases and J gave up 7 bases; unmatched junction bases: 10. The CDR3 consists of 15 residues. The CDR3 sequence: CASSTSGTGLNTIYF. CDR3 nucleotide sequence: TGTGCCAGCTCCACCTCCGGGACAGGGCTTAACACCATATATTTT.

This chain joins TRBV7-6 and TRBJ2-5; TRBD2 matches 11 bases. Looked up from germline, CDR1 is SGHVS and CDR2 is FNYEAQ. Unmatched junction bases numbered 0, after V lost 1 base and J lost 2 bases. There are 15 residues in the CDR3. CDR3 DNA sequence: TGTGCCAGCAGCTTAGGACTAGCGGGGCAAGAGACCCAGTACTTC. It yields the protein CASSLGLAGQETQYF.

This clone was recorded a few times. The chain recombines TRBV30 with TRBJ1-5; D call uncertain. The V gene's germline CDR1 is GTSNPN and CDR2 SVGIG (reference sequence). The ends were cut back, 1 base at V and 7 bases at J, with 14 bases in the middle. This CDR3 region has 14 residues. DNA for the CDR3: TGTGCCTGGAGTGGGACTGACTTGGGCCAGCCCCAGCATTTT. Its protein is CAWSGTDLGQPQHF.

As regards this clone: The germline gene is not matched at one end of the junction; a read error may be the cause. The same CDR3 is also encoded by other DNA sequences in this sample. This chain links TRBV30 with TRBJ1-5, with D maybe TRBD1 (6 bases). The CDR3 runs to 16 residues. Looked up from germline, CDR1 is GTSNPN and CDR2 is SVGIG (reference sequence). CDR3 amino acids: CAWSLPGAISNQPQHF. CDR3 DNA sequence: TGTGCCTGGAGTCTCCCAGGGGCCATTAGCAATCAGCCCCAACATTTT.

The rearrangement links TRBV7-9 to TRBJ2-1; 7 nucleotides match TRBD1. Unmatched junction bases numbered 0, after V lost 2 bases and J lost 8 bases. This CDR3 is 12 amino acids long. Germline assignment: CDR1 SEHNR and CDR2 FQNEAQ (reference sequence). The CDR3 DNA reads as TGTGCCAGCAGCTTAACAGGGGATGAGCAGTTCTTC. Its translation: CASSLTGDEQFF.

This clone was detected only a few times. The rearrangement links TRBV27 to TRBJ2-5, with D uncertain. V was cut by 5 bases and J by 9 bases, with 19 bases left in between. The CDR3 is 14 residues long. CDR1 MNHEY and CDR2 SMNVEV come from the germline V gene (reference sequence). The DNA for the CDR3 is TGTGCCAGCAGTCGGAATATTTTGGGTGCGGCCCAGTACTTC. Its translation is CASSRNILGAAQYF.

The chain uses TRBV29-1 and TRBJ1-1, with TRBD1 matching 10 bases. After removal of 5 bases from V and 11 bases from J, the junction contained 14 bases not matched to a gene. Germline V gives CDR1 SQVTM, CDR2 ANQGSEA. This CDR3 has 14 residues. The CDR3 reads CSVPGQGGVNAAFF. CDR3 DNA: TGCAGCGTTCCTGGACAGGGGGGCGTTAATGCGGCTTTCTTT.

The chain uses TRBV6-5 and TRBJ2-7, with D unclear. Trimming took off 0 bases at V and 4 bases at J, with 7 bases between the two ends. This CDR3 is 13 amino acids long. The germline CDR1 and CDR2 sequences are MNHEY and SVGAGI. Here the CDR3 DNA reads TGTGCCAGCAGTTACTCCTACGGGTACGAGCAGTACTTC. Translated, it gives CASSYSYGYEQYF.

The gene calls are TRBV5-1 and TRBJ2-3, with 13 bases lining up with TRBD2. CDR1 SGHRS and CDR2 YFSETQ come from the germline V gene. Losses at the gene ends were 0 bases for V and 0 bases for J; bases not matched to a gene: 7. This CDR3 region has 19 residues. CDR3 sequence (DNA): TGCGCCAGCAGCTTGGGGGTCCGACTAGCGGGAGGCAGCACAGATACGCAGTATTTT. It translates to CASSLGVRLAGGSTDTQYF.

There are a few counts of this clone. The chain is built from TRBV19 and TRBJ2-2; perhaps TRBD2 as D (5 bases). V lost 10 bases, J lost 2 bases, and 11 bases lay in between. This CDR3 comprises 13 residues. CDR1 and CDR2 from the germline V gene are LNHDA and SQIVND (reference sequence). The CDR3 loop is CATPDLNTGELFF. The CDR3, as DNA: TGTGCCACCCCGGACTTAAACACCGGGGAGCTGTTTTTT.

The chain carries TRBV4-2 and TRBJ2-1, with 7 nucleotides matching TRBD2. After removal of 1 base from V and 0 bases from J, the junction contained 3 bases not matched to a gene. Germline V CDR1 and CDR2: LGHNA, YNFKEQ. The CDR3 is made up of 16 amino acids. CDR3 in DNA: TGTGCCAGCAGCCAAGGGGGAGGGACCTCCTACAATGAGCAGTTCTTC. Translated, it gives CASSQGGGTSYNEQFF.

The chain uses TRBV7-6 and TRBJ2-1, with TRBD1 identical over 7 bases. This CDR3 spans 14 amino acids. With 4 bases clipped from V and 7 bases from J, the junction kept 7 bases outside the gene matches. CDR1 and CDR2 from the germline V gene are SGHVS and FNYEAQ. The CDR3 coding sequence is TGTGCCAGCAGCTCGAGGACAGGAAGGAATGAGCAGTTCTTC. It yields the protein CASSSRTGRNEQFF.

This clone has a handful of counts. V usage is TRBV6-5 and J usage is TRBJ1-2; unclear D gene. The germline CDR1 and CDR2 sequences are MNHEY and SVGAGI. The CDR3 spans 16 residues. The V and J ends lost 4 bases and 3 bases respectively, with 18 bases between them. The CDR3 sequence is CASSSGYTMRDYGYTF. The CDR3 DNA follows: TGTGCCAGCAGTTCTGGGTACACAATGCGGGACTATGGCTACACCTTC.

The chain joins TRBV25-1 to TRBJ2-7; 9 bases map to TRBD2. This CDR3 comprises 13 residues. In germline, CDR1 is MGHDK, CDR2 SYGVNS. Trimming removed 6 bases from V and 2 bases from J; junction bases left unmatched: 2. The CDR3 DNA reads TGTGCCAGCAGGCGGGGGGGCCCCTACGAGCAGTACTTC. Protein: CASRRGGPYEQYF.

This clone came up a few times. The chain is built from TRBV6-5 and TRBJ1-1, with 7 bases fitting TRBD1. In germline, CDR1 is MNHEY, CDR2 SVGAGI. This CDR3 is built from 14 residues. J was trimmed by 1 base and V by 6 bases; bases with no gene match: 5. The CDR3 spells CASSPGQPNTEAFF. The CDR3 coding sequence is TGTGCCAGCAGCCCGGGACAGCCGAACACTGAAGCTTTCTTT.

This clone was picked up a small number of times. The chain links TRBV11-2 to TRBJ1-2; D remains unclear. CDR1 and CDR2 from the germline V gene are SGHAT and FQNNGV. This CDR3 is built from 13 residues. The V gene lost 8 bases and the J gene lost 8 bases, with 18 bases spanning the gap. CDR3 amino acids: CASGSMEGKGYTF. The CDR3 bases are TGTGCCAGCGGCTCCATGGAGGGAAAAGGCTACACCTTC.

This clone was recorded a few times. This chain links TRBV2 with TRBJ1-2; D unresolved. Germline V gene data show CDR1 as SNHLY and CDR2 as FYNNEI. There are 9 residues in the CDR3. Trimming removed 11 bases at V and 6 bases at J, with 7 bases between. CDR3 region: CAHNNGYTF. CDR3 nucleotides: TGTGCCCACAATAATGGCTACACCTTC.

The rearrangement links TRBV6-5 to TRBJ2-5, with TRBD1 identical over 7 bases. Germline loops: CDR1 MNHEY, CDR2 SVGAGI. The V segment lost 2 bases and the J segment 4 bases; nucleotides outside the gene matches: 4. There are 14 residues in the CDR3. CDR3 sequence: CASSYRGQVETQYF. The CDR3 nucleotides read TGTGCCAGCAGTTACAGGGGGCAAGTAGAGACCCAGTACTTC.

J is TRBJ2-1 and V is TRBV7-6; 7 bases match TRBD2. This CDR3 is 14 amino acids long. Germline V gene lookup returns CDR1 SGHVS and CDR2 FNYEAQ. V lost 6 bases and J lost 7; bases outside the gene matches: 9. DNA for the CDR3: TGTGCCAGCAGTGGTCTAGCGGTAAGGAATGAGCAGTTCTTC. This gives the protein CASSGLAVRNEQFF.

The chain carries TRBV29-1 and TRBJ2-1; 9 bases agree with TRBD2. Trimming removed 6 bases from V and 1 base from J; junction bases left unmatched: 13. This CDR3 spans 17 amino acids. From germline, CDR1 is SQVTM and CDR2 ANQGSEA. The CDR3 is CSVKPRGAGGSYNEQFF. Here the CDR3 DNA reads TGCAGCGTCAAACCCCGGGGAGCGGGGGGTTCCTACAATGAGCAGTTCTTC.